This TCR beta chain is from a study of glioma-infiltrating T cells. The trim removed 2 bases at V and 3 bases at J, leaving 2 bases unmatched. CDR1 MDHEN and CDR2 SYDVKM come from the germline V gene. The CDR3 has 14 amino acids. This clonotype has at least ten counts. TCR alpha and beta CDR3 regions were amplified from RNA using iRepertoire nested multiplex PCR. TCRdb re-called the multiplex PCR reads with MiXCR, one entry per CDR3 protein. This table has roughly 200,000 distinct CDR3 sequences, 30% to 40% appearing once. V and J are TRBV28 and TRBJ2-7, with TRBD2 matching 9 bases. The sample comprised glioma tissue, nonneoplastic brain tissue, or PBMCs (not recorded which). This clonotype originated in a human donor with low-grade glioma or glioblastoma, undergoing nonglioma brain surgery, or in good health (not recorded which). CDR3 region: CASSLAGGSYEQYF. In DNA, the CDR3 is TGTGCCAGCAGTTTAGCGGGAGGGAGCTACGAGCAGTACTTC.